This T cell receptor (beta chain) is drawn from a study of T cells in pancreatic ductal adenocarcinoma. CDR3 length: 15 amino acids. CDR1 is GTSNPN and CDR2 is SVGIG in the germline V gene (reference sequence). V dropped 0 bases and J dropped 2 bases, with 14 bases sitting between them. Selected pancreatic ductal adenocarcinoma patients had undergone surgery without neoadjuvant therapy. The study, taken as a whole, reports: The resected pancreatic cancer cohort was biased toward the minority with early-stage disease.

The assay was immunoSEQ multiplex PCR, and TCRdb's table has in-frame clones only and misses some. The table includes 85,000 to 120,000 clones, nearly 95% detected once. On this clone itself: Its cognate antigen is unknown.

Sequencing input: PBMCs. The receptor was isolated from a human donor with pancreatic ductal adenocarcinoma. The V call is TRBV30, the J call TRBJ2-7; D is unclear. The CDR3 DNA is TGTGCCTGGAGTGTCCCAGGTCACCCACCCTACGAGCAGTACTTC. It yields the protein CAWSVPGHPPYEQYF.